The sample holds many counts of the clone carrying this T cell receptor beta chain. This CDR3 spans 13 amino acids. Germline lookup yields CDR1 MNHEY and CDR2 SVGEGT. The V end lost 2 bases, the J end lost 5 bases, and 9 bases lay between the germline ends. The source of the sample is a study of regulatory T cells in long-lasting Graves disease. CDR3-region Arm-PCR and iRepertoire HTBI primers produced the TCR beta libraries. Original handling: Sample data revealed approximately 60 TRBV and 14 TRBJ segments. TCRdb re-called the multiplex PCR reads through MiXCR, storing one row per CDR3 protein. TCRdb, rather than the study authors, made the V and J calls. The table has roughly 450,000 distinct CDR3 sequences, around a fifth seen once. The time point was: persistent/refractory GD, antithyroid drugs over 5 years with positive TRAb. RNA extracted from PBMCs served as the sequencing template. Patients met American Thyroid Association criteria for Graves' disease. All patients originated from an endocrinology department located in Xi'an, China.

The chain has TRBV6-2 or TRBV6-3 and TRBJ2-5; possibly TRBD1 for D (5 bases). The clonotype comes from a female donor with Graves disease. Sample: peripheral blood mononuclear cells (PBMCs), taken when the disease was refractory, from a patient treated with antithyroid drugs. CDR3 sequence: CASSYRGLETQYF. CDR3 coding DNA: TGTGCCAGCAGTTACAGGGGTTTGGAGACCCAGTACTTC.